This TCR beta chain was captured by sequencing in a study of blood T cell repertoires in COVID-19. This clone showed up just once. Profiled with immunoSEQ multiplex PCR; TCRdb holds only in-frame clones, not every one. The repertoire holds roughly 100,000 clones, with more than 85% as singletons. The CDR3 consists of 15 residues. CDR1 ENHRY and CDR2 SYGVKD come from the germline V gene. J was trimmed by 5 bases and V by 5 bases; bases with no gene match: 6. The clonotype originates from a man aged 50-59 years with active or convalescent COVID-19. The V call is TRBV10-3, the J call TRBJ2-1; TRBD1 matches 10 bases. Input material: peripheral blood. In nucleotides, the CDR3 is TGTGCCATCAGTCCCGGGACAGGGGTCGACAATGAGCAGTTCTTC. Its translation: CAISPGTGVDNEQFF.